This T cell receptor (beta chain) was obtained from a study of blood T cells in healthy people across ages. Through a sample-barcoded 5' primer and a J-beta primer mix, a second PCR was run for roughly 7 to 11 cycles. One entry per CDR3 protein results from TCRdb running MiXCR on the 5' RACE reads. The data hold 1.8 million or so distinct CDR3 sequences, with 30% to 40% observed a single time. J was trimmed by 8 bases and V by 2 bases; bases with no gene match: 0. Germline V gene data show CDR1 as SEHNR and CDR2 as FQNEAQ (reference sequence). The CDR3 contains 12 residues. This clonotype was seen at least ten times.

This chain uses TRBV7-9 with TRBJ2-1; TRBD2 agrees at 7 bases. The sample comprised blood. This clonotype was sampled from a human donor in good health. CDR3 loop: CASSLSGDEQFF. CDR3 sequence (DNA): TGTGCCAGCAGCTTAAGCGGGGATGAGCAGTTCTTC.